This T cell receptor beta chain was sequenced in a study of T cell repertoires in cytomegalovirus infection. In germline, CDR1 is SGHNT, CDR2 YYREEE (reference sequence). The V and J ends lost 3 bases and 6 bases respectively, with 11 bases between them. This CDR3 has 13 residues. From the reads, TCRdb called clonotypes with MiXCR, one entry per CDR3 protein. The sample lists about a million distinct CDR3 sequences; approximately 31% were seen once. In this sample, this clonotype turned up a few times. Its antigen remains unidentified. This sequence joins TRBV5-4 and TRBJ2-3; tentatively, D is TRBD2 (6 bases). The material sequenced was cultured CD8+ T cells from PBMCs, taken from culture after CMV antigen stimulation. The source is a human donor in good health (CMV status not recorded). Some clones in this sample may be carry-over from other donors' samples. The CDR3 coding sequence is TGTGCCAGCAGCTGGCCTGGGGGGGATACGCAGTATTTT. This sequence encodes CASSWPGGDTQYF. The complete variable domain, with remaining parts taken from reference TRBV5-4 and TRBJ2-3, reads ETGVTQSPTHLIKTRGQQVTLRCSSQSGHNTVSWYQQALGQGPQFIFQYYREEENGRGNFPPRFSGLQFPNYSSELNVNALELDDSALYLCASSWPGGDTQYFGPGTRLTVL.